One T cell receptor beta chain is described in this entry. Its cognate antigen is unknown. The germline CDR1 and CDR2 sequences are SQVTM and ANQGSEA. CDR3 length equals 14 residues. V lost 7 bases to trimming and J lost 1 base, with 15 bases between them. The sample originates from a study of CD8+CD57+ T cells in acquired aplastic anemia. Looking at the study overall: An average of about 3.4 ug of DNA was obtained from sorted CD4+ and CD8+ cells.

It was patients with CD8+CD57+ cell expansion by flow cytometry who were chosen for sequencing. Patients were therapy-naive when their blood was sampled. Study results and limitations: Significance was not reached for CD8+ Simpson's diversity between patients and controls. Sharing between patients and controls was observed for twenty-nine CD8+ CDR3 sequences.

Genomic DNA, the template, was used for profiling of the TCR beta VDJ and CDR3. From the reads, TCRdb called clonotypes with MiXCR, one entry per CDR3 protein. The table lists 200,000 to 300,000 distinct CDR3 sequences, 82% of them singletons. Sequencing was done on a sample of sorted CD4+, CD8+, or CD8+CD57+ T cells (not recorded which) from PBMCs. The sequence came from a human donor with aplastic anemia. V is TRBV29-1 and J is TRBJ2-3; the D gene could be TRBD1 or TRBD2 (5 bases each). The DNA of the CDR3 is TGCAGCGCCACCGGGACCGGAGGCACAGATACGCAGTATTTT. This translates into CSATGTGGTDTQYF.